This entry lists 22 T cell receptor beta chains sequenced from one sample in a study of T cell responses to AZD1222 COVID-19 vaccine. TCRdb's copy holds only in-frame clones and misses some; the assay was immunoSEQ multiplex PCR. The data show about 120,000 clones, under 95% seen once. This material consisted of peripheral blood, taken on day 0 of AZD1222 vaccination. Every receptor here comes from an adult in good health.

The chain combines TRBV6-5 with TRBJ2-7; D may correspond to TRBD1 or TRBD2 (6 bases each). This CDR3 comprises 15 residues. Germline loops: CDR1 MNHEY, CDR2 SVGAGI. Between the trimmed V and J ends, which lost 6 bases and 4 bases, there was a span of 19 bases. CDR3 DNA sequence: TGTGCCAGCAGCGCAATGGGGGGCAGGGGATACGAGCAGTACTTC. Protein product: CASSAMGGRGYEQYF.

The rearrangement uses TRBV5-6 and TRBJ1-3; D ambiguous. The germline V gene has CDR1 SGHDT and CDR2 YYEEEE. The CDR3 contains 14 residues. V was trimmed by 0 bases and J by 6 bases, leaving 10 bases between them. The CDR3 reads CASSLAQWANTIYF. The CDR3 DNA is TGTGCCAGCAGCTTGGCCCAGTGGGCAAACACCATATATTTT.

This clone was seen a handful of times. The CDR3 region has the DNA TGTGCCAGCAAGAGTCGGCAGGACTACGAGCAGTACTTC. Encoded protein: CASKSRQDYEQYF. V is TRBV6-5 and J is TRBJ2-7; D remains ambiguous. Germline V lookup: CDR1 MNHEY, CDR2 SVGAGI. With 7 bases removed from V and 3 bases from J, the gap between germline ends came to 13 bases. There are 13 residues in the CDR3.

V usage is TRBV2 and J usage is TRBJ1-5; possible D gene TRBD1, 6 bases. The CDR3 length is 15 residues. V lost 8 bases and J 5 bases, leaving 19 bases between the germline ends. Germline V gives CDR1 SNHLY, CDR2 FYNNEI. The CDR3 protein is CASRLQTGEYQPQHF. As DNA, the CDR3 is TGTGCCAGCCGACTCCAGACAGGCGAATATCAGCCCCAGCATTTT.

The V gene is TRBV14, the J gene TRBJ2-4; D might be TRBD2 (6 bases). V lost 4 bases to trimming and J lost 7 bases, with 14 bases between them. Germline V gives CDR1 SGHDN, CDR2 FVKESK. The length of the CDR3 is 14 residues. The CDR3 DNA is TGTGCCAGCAGCCTGAGGGGCGGGGAGAACATTCAGTACTTC. This encodes CASSLRGGENIQYF.

This clone was detected once. This sequence joins TRBV6-4 and TRBJ1-1; TRBD1 might be the D (5 bases). Looked up from germline, CDR1 is MRHNA and CDR2 is SNTAGT. V was clipped by 7 bases and J by 4 bases, with 16 bases between them. This CDR3 region has 14 residues. Here the CDR3 DNA reads TGTGCCAGCACCGGGGCCCCCAGCGGCACTGAAGCTTTCTTT. Amino acid sequence: CASTGAPSGTEAFF.

This rearrangement joins TRBV7-9 to TRBJ1-6; the D gene is possibly TRBD1 (5 bases). The CDR3 contains 14 residues. Trimming cost V 5 bases and J 6 bases, with 11 bases left between them. Germline CDR1 and CDR2: SEHNR and FQNEAQ (reference sequence). CDR3 residues: CASSGGYGNSPLHF. In DNA form, the CDR3 reads TGTGCCAGCAGCGGGGGGTACGGTAATTCACCCCTCCACTTT.

The chain joins TRBV12-3 or TRBV12-4 to TRBJ1-2; D gene uncertain. The CDR3 is made up of 13 amino acids. The ends were cut back, 4 bases at V and 5 bases at J, with 11 bases in the middle. The CDR3 DNA reads as TGTGCCAGCAGTTCGTCGGCACATTATGGCTACACCTTC. It yields the protein CASSSSAHYGYTF.

The rearrangement joins TRBV6-2 or TRBV6-3 to TRBJ1-5; no clear D. The V gene lost 2 bases and the J gene lost 0 bases, with 8 bases spanning the gap. Germline V gene data show CDR1 as MNHEY and CDR2 as SVGEGT. The CDR3 has 15 amino acids. The CDR3: CASSYGGASNQPQHF. DNA of the CDR3: TGTGCCAGCAGTTACGGAGGAGCTAGCAATCAGCCCCAGCATTTT.

J is TRBJ2-7 and V is TRBV11-2; tentatively, D is TRBD1 (5 bases). Germline assignment: CDR1 SGHAT and CDR2 FQNNGV. The CDR3 is 14 residues long. Trimming stripped 0 bases from V and 0 bases from J, with 6 bases between. This chain's CDR3 is CASSLERGSYEQYF. In DNA, the CDR3 is TGTGCCAGCAGCTTAGAAAGGGGCTCCTACGAGCAGTACTTC.

The rearrangement links TRBV27 to TRBJ2-4; TRBD1 matches at 10 bases. The germline V gene has CDR1 MNHEY and CDR2 SMNVEV (reference sequence). The CDR3 consists of 20 residues. V shed 0 bases and J 6 bases; nucleotides not matched to a gene: 17. The CDR3 DNA reads TGTGCCAGCAGTTTATCGTCCCCTTATTCGACAGGGGGCAGTGGAAACATTCAGTACTTC. Amino acids: CASSLSSPYSTGGSGNIQYF.

The chain combines TRBV7-9 with TRBJ1-3, with 9 nucleotides matching TRBD1. Germline values: CDR1 SEHNR, CDR2 FQNEAQ (reference sequence). V trimming: 5 bases; J trimming: 2 bases; junction bases outside the gene matches: 7. The length of the CDR3 is 16 residues. The CDR3 here is CASSTKTGGAGNTIYF. The DNA for the CDR3 is TGTGCCAGCAGCACAAAGACAGGGGGTGCTGGAAACACCATATATTTT.

The chain joins TRBV6-5 to TRBJ1-2; possible D gene TRBD1, 6 bases. This CDR3 is built from 12 residues. Germline loops: CDR1 MNHEY, CDR2 SVGAGI. V lost 11 bases and J lost 4, with 14 bases in between. CDR3 nucleotides: TGTGCCGGCCGAGGACAGTTCTATGGCTACACCTTC. Translated, it gives CAGRGQFYGYTF.

The V gene is TRBV27, the J gene TRBJ2-7, with TRBD2 matching 9 bases. V lost 6 bases, J lost 2 bases, and 2 bases stayed unmatched. Germline CDR1 reads MNHEY; CDR2 reads SMNVEV (reference sequence). The CDR3 is 13 amino acids. The CDR3 sequence is CASSAGGPYEQYF. CDR3 coding DNA: TGTGCCAGCAGCGCGGGGGGGCCCTACGAGCAGTACTTC.

The chain links TRBV30 to TRBJ1-5; 10 nucleotides match TRBD1. The CDR3 runs 15 residues. The V gene's germline CDR1 is GTSNPN and CDR2 SVGIG (reference sequence). The V gene end was trimmed by 1 base and the J gene end by 3 bases; junction bases not matched to a gene: 3. CDR3 nucleotides: TGTGCCTGGAGTGCGGGACAGGGGTACAATCAGCCCCAGCATTTT. Amino acid sequence: CAWSAGQGYNQPQHF.

The chain uses TRBV30 and TRBJ2-7; D possibly corresponds to TRBD2 (5 bases). CDR3 length: 13 residues. Looked up from germline, CDR1 is GTSNPN and CDR2 is SVGIG (reference sequence). V lost 0 bases to trimming and J lost 5 bases, with 11 bases between them. CDR3 DNA sequence: TGTGCCTGGAGTGTAGCGGTACACGACGAGCAGTACTTC. It is translated as CAWSVAVHDEQYF.

The rearrangement links TRBV7-9 to TRBJ2-7, with a possible D match to TRBD2 (7 bases). Trimming cost V 6 bases and J 6 bases, with 24 bases left between them. The CDR3 is 16 residues long. Germline-derived CDR1 and CDR2 are SEHNR and FQNEAQ (reference sequence). DNA for the CDR3: TGTGCCAGCAGTGAGGGGGGGGGACCCCGGAGAGGCGAGCAGTACTTC. Amino acids: CASSEGGGPRRGEQYF.

The chain employs TRBV3-1 (or the pseudogene TRBV3-2) and TRBJ1-1, with D tentatively TRBD1 (6 bases). The V and J ends lost 7 bases and 6 bases respectively, with 15 bases between them. The CDR3 is 13 amino acids. From germline, CDR1 is LGHDT and CDR2 YNNKEL (reference sequence). CDR3 nucleotides: TGTGCCAGCAAGAGGGGGGCGCAGCCTGAAGCTTTCTTT. This sequence encodes CASKRGAQPEAFF.

As to this clone: Other DNA sequences within the sample encode an identical CDR3. This chain connects TRBV27 to TRBJ2-7, with D uncertain. V was cut by 4 bases and J by 0 bases, with 7 bases left in between. Per germline, CDR1 MNHEY and CDR2 SMNVEV (reference sequence). The CDR3 consists of 13 residues. CDR3 in amino acids: CASSSGSSYEQYF. DNA for the CDR3: TGTGCCAGCAGTTCCGGTAGCTCCTACGAGCAGTACTTC.

This clone was seen more than once but under ten times. V is TRBV5-1 and J is TRBJ2-3; D might be TRBD2 (6 bases). CDR3 length: 15 residues. Per germline, CDR1 SGHRS and CDR2 YFSETQ. The ends were cut back, 4 bases at V and 2 bases at J, with 14 bases in the middle. This CDR3 is CASSNRDFLTDTQYF. The CDR3 DNA follows: TGCGCCAGCAGCAATAGGGACTTTCTCACAGATACGCAGTATTTT.

This clone has only one observation. V is TRBV27 and J is TRBJ2-5; maybe TRBD1 (7 bases). V was trimmed by 4 bases and J by 5 bases, leaving 20 bases between them. Looked up from germline, CDR1 is MNHEY and CDR2 is SMNVEV (reference sequence). The length of the CDR3 is 16 residues. CDR3 in amino acids: CASSSQLGQEGETQYF. In DNA form, the CDR3 reads TGTGCCAGCAGTTCCCAACTCGGACAGGAGGGGGAGACCCAGTACTTC.

This clone was found once. The chain is built from TRBV4-2 and TRBJ1-2; D is ambiguous. Germline CDR1 is LGHNA and CDR2 is YNFKEQ. This CDR3 comprises 15 residues. V dropped 3 bases and J dropped 4 bases, with 15 bases sitting between them. The DNA of the CDR3 is TGTGCCAGCAGCCAGGCCGCCCTGGTCGGCTATGGCTACACCTTC. This encodes CASSQAALVGYGYTF.